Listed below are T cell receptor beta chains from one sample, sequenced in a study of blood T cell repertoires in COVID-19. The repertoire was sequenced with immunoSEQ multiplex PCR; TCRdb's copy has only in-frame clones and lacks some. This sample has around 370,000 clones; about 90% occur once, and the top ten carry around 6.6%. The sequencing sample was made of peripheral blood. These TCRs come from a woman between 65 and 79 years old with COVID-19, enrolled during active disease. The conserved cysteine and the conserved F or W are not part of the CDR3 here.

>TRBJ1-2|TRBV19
ASSPAHRVIGGYT
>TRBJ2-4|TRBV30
AWSFSNIQY
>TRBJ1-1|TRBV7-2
ASSLAGSAEAF
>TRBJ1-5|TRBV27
ASSLGVNQPQH
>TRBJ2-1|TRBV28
ASTEGLRTGYGEQF
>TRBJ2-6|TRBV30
AWSRGIGSSGANVLT
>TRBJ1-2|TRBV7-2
ASSTSGGSGYT
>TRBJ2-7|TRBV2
ASTEGGSYEQY
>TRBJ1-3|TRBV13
ASSRGRGGGNTIY
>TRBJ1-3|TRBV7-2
ASSLQGQGAGNTIY
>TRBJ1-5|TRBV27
ASSFLPPPSNQPQH